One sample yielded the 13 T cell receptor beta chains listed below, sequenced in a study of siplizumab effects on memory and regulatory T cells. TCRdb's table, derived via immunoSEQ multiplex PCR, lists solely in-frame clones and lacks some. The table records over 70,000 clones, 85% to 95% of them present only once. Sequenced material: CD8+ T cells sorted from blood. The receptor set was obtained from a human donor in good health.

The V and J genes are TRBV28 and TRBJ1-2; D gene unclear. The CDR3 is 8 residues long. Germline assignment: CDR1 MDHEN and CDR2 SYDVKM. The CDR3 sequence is CAVNGYTF. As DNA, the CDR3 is TGTGCGGTTAATGGCTACACCTTC.

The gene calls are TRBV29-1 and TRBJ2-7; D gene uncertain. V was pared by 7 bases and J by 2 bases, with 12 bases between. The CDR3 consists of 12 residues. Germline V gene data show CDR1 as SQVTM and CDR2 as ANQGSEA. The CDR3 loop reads CSAKDGTYEQYF. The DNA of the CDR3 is TGCAGCGCTAAGGACGGCACCTACGAGCAGTACTTC.

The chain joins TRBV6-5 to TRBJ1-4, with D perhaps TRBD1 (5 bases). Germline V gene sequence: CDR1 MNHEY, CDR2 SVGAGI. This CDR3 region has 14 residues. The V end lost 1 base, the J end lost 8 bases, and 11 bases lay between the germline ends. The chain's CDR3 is CASSYLGPGEKLFF. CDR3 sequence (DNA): TGTGCCAGCAGTTACTTGGGGCCTGGGGAAAAACTGTTTTTT.

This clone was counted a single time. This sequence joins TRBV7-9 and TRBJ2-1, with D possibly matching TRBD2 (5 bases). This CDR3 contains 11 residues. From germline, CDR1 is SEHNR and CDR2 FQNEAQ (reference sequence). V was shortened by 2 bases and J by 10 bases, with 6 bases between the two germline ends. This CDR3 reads CASSLWREQFF. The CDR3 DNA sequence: TGTGCCAGCAGCTTATGGAGGGAGCAGTTCTTC.

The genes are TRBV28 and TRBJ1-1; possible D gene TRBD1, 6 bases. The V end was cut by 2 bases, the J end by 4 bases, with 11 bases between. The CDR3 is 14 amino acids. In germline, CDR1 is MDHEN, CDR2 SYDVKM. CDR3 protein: CASSLTRGGTEAFF. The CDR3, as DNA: TGTGCCAGCAGTTTAACGAGGGGGGGCACTGAAGCTTTCTTT.

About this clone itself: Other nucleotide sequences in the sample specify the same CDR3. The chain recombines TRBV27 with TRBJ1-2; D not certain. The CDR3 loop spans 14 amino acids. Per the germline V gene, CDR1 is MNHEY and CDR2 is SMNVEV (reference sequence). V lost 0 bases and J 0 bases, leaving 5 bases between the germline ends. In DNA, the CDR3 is TGTGCCAGCAGTTTATCTGGGACTAACTATGGCTACACCTTC. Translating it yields CASSLSGTNYGYTF.

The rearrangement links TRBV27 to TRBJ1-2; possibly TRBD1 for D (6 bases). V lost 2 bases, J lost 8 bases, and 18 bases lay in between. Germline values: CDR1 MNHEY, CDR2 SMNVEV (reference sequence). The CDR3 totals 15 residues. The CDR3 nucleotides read TGTGCCAGCAGTTTAGGCGGGGGCAACTCTTGGGGCTACACCTTC. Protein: CASSLGGGNSWGYTF.

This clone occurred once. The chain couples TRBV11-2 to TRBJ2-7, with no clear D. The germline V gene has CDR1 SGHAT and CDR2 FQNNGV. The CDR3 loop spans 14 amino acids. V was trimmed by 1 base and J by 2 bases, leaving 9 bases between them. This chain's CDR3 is CASSLGPGAYEQYF. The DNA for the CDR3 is TGTGCCAGCAGCTTAGGCCCAGGCGCCTACGAGCAGTACTTC.

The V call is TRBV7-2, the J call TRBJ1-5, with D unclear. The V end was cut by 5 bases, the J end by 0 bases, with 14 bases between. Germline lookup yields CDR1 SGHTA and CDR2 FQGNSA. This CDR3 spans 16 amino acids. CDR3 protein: CASSPSAGSSNQPQHF. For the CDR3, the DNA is TGTGCCAGCAGCCCCTCGGCAGGAAGTAGCAATCAGCCCCAGCATTTT.

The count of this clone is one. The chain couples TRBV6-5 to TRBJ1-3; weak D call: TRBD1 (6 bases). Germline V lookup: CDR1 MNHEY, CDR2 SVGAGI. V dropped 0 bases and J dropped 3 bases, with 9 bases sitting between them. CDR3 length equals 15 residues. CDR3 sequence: CASSYSPGDGNTIYF. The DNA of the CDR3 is TGTGCCAGCAGTTACTCGCCAGGGGATGGAAACACCATATATTTT.

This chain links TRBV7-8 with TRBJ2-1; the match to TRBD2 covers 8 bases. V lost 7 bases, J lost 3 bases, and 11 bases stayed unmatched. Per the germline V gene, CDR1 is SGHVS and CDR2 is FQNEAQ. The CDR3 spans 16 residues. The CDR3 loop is CASIEFGLAGYNEQFF. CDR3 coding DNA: TGTGCCAGCATAGAATTTGGTCTAGCGGGCTACAATGAGCAGTTCTTC. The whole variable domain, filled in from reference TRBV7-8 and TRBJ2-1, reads GAGVSQSPRYKVAKRGQDVALRCDPISGHVSLFWYQQALGQGPEFLTYFQNEAQLDKSGLPSDRFFAERPEGSVSTLKIQRTQQEDSAVYLCASIEFGLAGYNEQFFGPGTRLTVL.

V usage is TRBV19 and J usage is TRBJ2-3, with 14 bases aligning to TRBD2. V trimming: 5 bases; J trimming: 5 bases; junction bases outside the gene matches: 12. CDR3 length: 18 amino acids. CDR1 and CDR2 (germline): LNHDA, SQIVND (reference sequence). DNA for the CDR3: TGTGCCAGTAGTTTCGATCCGGGACTAGCGGGAGTAGGAGATACGCAGTATTTT. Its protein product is CASSFDPGLAGVGDTQYF.

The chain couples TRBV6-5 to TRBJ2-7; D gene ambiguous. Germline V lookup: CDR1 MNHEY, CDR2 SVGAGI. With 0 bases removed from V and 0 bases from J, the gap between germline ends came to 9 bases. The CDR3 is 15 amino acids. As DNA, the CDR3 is TGTGCCAGCAGTTACTCTCGGGCTAGCTCCTACGAGCAGTACTTC. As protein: CASSYSRASSYEQYF.